The T cell receptor (beta chain) described here comes from a study of vaccination and CD4 T cells after COVID-19. On this clonotype itself: Its antigen is not known.

Germline V CDR1 and CDR2: GTSNPN, SVGIG (reference sequence). The ends lost 1 base at V and 2 bases at J; junction bases unmatched: 2. This CDR3 has 13 amino acids. Treatment defined: approximately nine-day PBMC culture with coronavirus spike peptide pools or control peptides (ViraFEST assay). Scientists ran DNA taken from cultured CD4+ T cells through the Oncomine TCR Beta short-read assay for sequencing. TCRdb reprocessed the PCR reads with MiXCR, giving one entry per CDR3 protein. The sample holds 3,500 to 5,000 distinct CDR3 sequences, roughly a fifth seen once. V gene TRBV30 combines with J gene TRBJ2-7; TRBD1 aligns across 7 bases. The starting material was CD4+ T cells from blood, cultured in vitro, obtained after SARS-CoV-2 vaccination. This TCR came from a human donor who had recovered from COVID-19. Here the CDR3 DNA reads TGTGCCTGGAGTGGGGACAGACCCTACGAGCAGTACTTC. The encoded protein is CAWSGDRPYEQYF.